The 5 T cell receptor beta chains presented below share a single source sample, sequenced in a study of T-cell reconstitution after alpha-beta-depleted transplantation in children. Preparation of the TCRbeta library was carried out with unique molecular identifiers. One entry per CDR3 protein results from TCRdb running MiXCR on the PCR reads. The table lists approximately 130,000 distinct CDR3 sequences, roughly 9.7% of them singletons. Sequencing used PBMCs, mostly from graft donor cells, obtained 180 days after TCRalphabeta/CD19-depleted stem cell transplant. The source of these receptors is a girl less than two years old who had a stem cell transplant for combined immunodeficiency, so the T cells may come from the graft donor.

The V call is TRBV6-2 or TRBV6-3, the J call TRBJ2-7; 7 bases fit TRBD2. Germline V CDR1 and CDR2: MNHEY, SVGEGT. The V and J ends lost 8 bases and 2 bases, in that order; junction bases with no gene match: 6. CDR3 size: 13 residues. This CDR3 is CASQRDRTYEQYF. In DNA form, the CDR3 reads TGTGCCAGCCAGCGGGATAGAACCTACGAGCAGTACTTC.

This chain connects TRBV12-3 or TRBV12-4 to TRBJ1-4, with D possibly matching TRBD1 (5 bases). This CDR3 has 15 residues. The V end lost 1 base, the J end lost 4 bases, and 10 bases lay between the germline ends. CDR3 DNA: TGTGCCAGCAGTTTAGGGATTCAGGGTAATGAAAAACTGTTTTTT. The encoded protein is CASSLGIQGNEKLFF.

There are many counts of this clonotype. This chain connects TRBV12-3 or TRBV12-4 to TRBJ2-1, with 8 bases identical to TRBD2. V shed 5 bases and J 2 bases; nucleotides not matched to a gene: 8. There are 16 residues in the CDR3. The CDR3 is CASSRGGKAPYNEQFF. The CDR3 bases are TGTGCCAGCAGTCGGGGGGGAAAAGCCCCCTACAATGAGCAGTTCTTC.

The chain has TRBV7-2 and TRBJ2-1; possibly TRBD2 for D (5 bases). Germline values: CDR1 SGHTA, CDR2 FQGNSA. V shed 2 bases and J shed 5 bases, with 10 bases lying between them. There are 14 residues in the CDR3. CDR3 residues: CASSLRTRDNEQFF. The CDR3 nucleotides are TGTGCCAGCAGCTTACGTACTAGAGACAATGAGCAGTTCTTC.

This clonotype has more than one count but fewer than ten. The chain couples TRBV12-3 or TRBV12-4 to TRBJ2-7, with D perhaps TRBD1 (5 bases). The ends were cut back, 6 bases at V and 13 bases at J, with 25 bases in the middle. The CDR3 is 14 amino acids. Written as DNA, the CDR3 is TGTGCCAGCAGCTCCCCGAGAAGGGCTAGGGGAATATACTTC. Translation gives CASSSPRRARGIYF.